This is a list of T cell receptor beta chains from one sample in a study of blood T cell repertoires in COVID-19. Sequencing was performed with immunoSEQ multiplex PCR; in TCRdb, only in-frame clones are kept and a portion is missing. The table shows about 50,000 clones, with 85% occurring only once. The specimen was peripheral blood. The receptors originated from a human donor in a cohort sampled during active COVID-19. The CDR3 runs from the conserved cysteine through the conserved F or W. A D gene is named only where the DNA matches it firmly. The size of a clone is reported for some rows only, either as once, few or many, or as a class for expanded clones.

size,V,D,J,length,CDR3,DNA
NA,TRBV15,NA,TRBJ1-6,20,CATSRDRRGRGISYNSPLHF,TGTGCCACCAGCAGAGATAGGCGAGGTCGGGGGATCTCCTATAATTCACCCCTCCACTTT
once,TRBV3-1/TRBV3-2,NA,TRBJ1-3,14,CASSQESIGNTIYF,TGTGCCAGCAGCCAAGAATCAATTGGAAACACCATATATTTT
NA,TRBV9,NA,TRBJ2-2,16,CASSASRGSVTGELFF,TGTGCCAGCAGCGCTTCTCGCGGTTCGGTCACCGGGGAGCTGTTTTTT
NA,TRBV5-1,TRBD1,TRBJ1-2,18,CASSLGAGTGGFGYGYTF,TGCGCCAGCAGCTTGGGGGCCGGGACAGGGGGCTTCGGGTATGGCTACACCTTC
NA,TRBV2,NA,TRBJ2-1,15,CASSELGATYNEQFF,TGTGCCAGCAGTGAACTAGGGGCTACCTACAATGAGCAGTTCTTC
NA,TRBV6-1,TRBD1,TRBJ2-7,14,CASRPGQDYYEQYF,TGTGCCAGCAGACCGGGACAGGACTACTACGAGCAGTACTTC
NA,TRBV25-1,NA,TRBJ2-5,15,CASSEHGRGQETQYF,TGTGCCAGCAGTGAACACGGCAGGGGCCAAGAGACCCAGTACTTC
NA,TRBV4-1,NA,TRBJ2-6,14,CASSRETGFNVLTF,TGCGCCAGCAGCCGAGAGACGGGGTTCAACGTCCTGACTTTC
once,TRBV5-1,NA,TRBJ2-1,15,CASSLGTSGSDEQFF,TGCGCCAGCAGCTTAGGAACTAGTGGGAGCGATGAGCAGTTCTTC
NA,TRBV7-2,NA,TRBJ1-1,13,CASNRQINTEAFF,TGTGCCAGCAACCGACAGATTAACACTGAAGCTTTCTTT
NA,TRBV15,TRBD2,TRBJ2-7,16,CATSRDIAGARYEQYF,TGTGCCACCAGCAGAGACATAGCGGGAGCCCGATACGAGCAGTACTTC
NA,TRBV5-1,NA,TRBJ1-2,15,CASSLDLEPSYGYTF,TGCGCCAGCAGCTTGGATCTGGAGCCCTCCTATGGCTACACCTTC
NA,TRBV20-1,TRBD2,TRBJ2-1,16,CSASGPGLRTNNEQFF,TGCAGTGCTAGTGGTCCGGGACTACGAACGAACAATGAGCAGTTCTTC
NA,TRBV5-4,TRBD2,TRBJ2-4,15,CASSLAGSGRNIQYF,TGTGCCAGCAGCTTGGCGGGGAGCGGGAGGAACATTCAGTACTTC
NA,TRBV2,NA,TRBJ1-3,15,CASSVGQGSGNTIYF,TGTGCCAGCAGTGTGGGTCAGGGCTCTGGAAACACCATATATTTT
NA,TRBV4-1,NA,TRBJ1-5,14,CASSQDNRAQPQHF,TGCGCCAGCAGCCAAGATAACAGGGCTCAGCCCCAGCATTTT
NA,TRBV27,NA,TRBJ1-1,12,CASSSQQGTAFF,TGTGCCAGCAGCTCCCAACAGGGTACGGCTTTCTTT
once,TRBV28,NA,TRBJ2-5,13,CASSLQYQETQYF,TGTGCCAGCAGTTTACAGTACCAAGAGACCCAGTACTTC
NA,TRBV3-1/TRBV3-2,NA,TRBJ2-2,16,CASSQFSLANTGELFF,TGTGCCAGCAGCCAATTTAGCCTCGCGAACACCGGGGAGCTGTTTTTT
few,TRBV5-4,TRBD2,TRBJ2-1,16,CASSSVAGSSYNEQFF,TGTGCCAGCAGCTCGGTAGCGGGATCCTCCTACAATGAGCAGTTCTTC
NA,TRBV13,TRBD2,TRBJ2-7,13,CASSSGLALEQYF,TGTGCCAGCAGCTCAGGACTAGCCCTCGAGCAGTACTTC
NA,TRBV11-1,NA,TRBJ1-1,15,CASSLSPGMNTEAFF,TGTGCCAGCAGCTTATCTCCAGGGATGAACACTGAAGCTTTCTTT
NA,TRBV29-1,TRBD2,TRBJ2-7,18,CSVGTGPIRREGSYEQYF,TGCAGCGTGGGGACTGGTCCCATACGGCGGGAGGGCTCCTACGAGCAGTACTTC
NA,TRBV6-1,NA,TRBJ1-6,14,CASSERWAGSPLHF,TGTGCCAGCAGTGAACGGTGGGCCGGATCACCCCTCCACTTT
NA,TRBV5-1,TRBD1,TRBJ2-2,14,CASSLQGAGGELFF,TGCGCCAGCAGCTTACAGGGGGCTGGCGGGGAGCTGTTTTTT
NA,TRBV4-2,TRBD1,TRBJ1-2,14,CASSQEDRTYGYTF,TGTGCCAGCAGCCAAGAGGACAGGACATATGGCTACACCTTC
NA,TRBV5-1,NA,TRBJ2-5,14,CASSFTASQETQYF,TGCGCCAGCAGCTTCACAGCAAGCCAAGAGACCCAGTACTTC
NA,TRBV15,NA,TRBJ1-1,14,CATSTPERGTEAFF,TGTGCCACCAGCACTCCAGAACGGGGCACTGAAGCTTTCTTT
NA,TRBV28,TRBD2,TRBJ2-1,19,CASSFSWLAGVSSYNEQFF,TGTGCCAGCAGTTTCTCTTGGCTAGCGGGAGTGAGCTCCTACAATGAGCAGTTCTTC
NA,TRBV2,NA,TRBJ2-7,13,CASSEQGIHEQYF,TGTGCCAGCAGTGAACAGGGTATCCACGAGCAGTACTTC
NA,TRBV28,NA,TRBJ1-4,15,CASSSRIQSGEKLFF,TGTGCCAGCAGTAGTCGAATTCAGAGCGGGGAAAAACTGTTTTTT
few,TRBV28,TRBD2,TRBJ2-7,15,CASRQVTSGSYEQYF,TGTGCCAGCAGGCAGGTGACTAGCGGGTCCTACGAGCAGTACTTC
once,TRBV28,TRBD1,TRBJ2-2,16,CASRVGGQGNAGELFF,TGTGCCAGCAGGGTAGGGGGACAGGGGAACGCCGGGGAGCTGTTTTTT
NA,TRBV6-5,TRBD1,TRBJ2-7,15,CASSPVGTGIYEQYF,TGTGCCAGCAGTCCCGTTGGGACAGGGATCTACGAGCAGTACTTC
NA,TRBV5-1,TRBD1,TRBJ1-5,15,CASSLGQGGNQPQHF,TGCGCCAGCAGCTTGGGACAGGGGGGGAATCAGCCCCAGCATTTT
NA,TRBV29-1,TRBD2,TRBJ2-7,13,CSVRTSVAREQYF,TGCAGCGTTCGGACTAGCGTGGCCAGAGAGCAGTACTTC
NA,TRBV19,NA,TRBJ2-6,14,CASSDRSGANVLTF,TGTGCCAGTAGTGACAGGTCTGGGGCCAACGTCCTGACTTTC
few,TRBV5-1,NA,TRBJ1-3,15,CASSLGVLSGNTIYF,TGCGCCAGCAGCTTGGGCGTACTCTCTGGAAACACCATATATTTT
NA,TRBV3-1/TRBV3-2,NA,TRBJ1-2,12,CASSLSGVGYTF,TGTGCCAGCAGCCTGAGCGGGGTGGGCTACACCTTC
NA,TRBV5-1,TRBD2,TRBJ2-1,16,CASRLASSGIDNEQFF,TGCGCCAGCAGACTGGCTTCTAGCGGGATCGACAATGAGCAGTTCTTC
NA,TRBV15,TRBD1,TRBJ2-7,15,CATSRAGDRFNEQYF,TGTGCCACCAGCAGAGCCGGGGACAGGTTCAACGAGCAGTACTTC
NA,TRBV6-1,NA,TRBJ2-5,15,CASSEERTGLETQYF,TGTGCCAGCAGTGAGGAACGAACAGGGTTAGAGACCCAGTACTTC
NA,TRBV28,NA,TRBJ1-2,13,CASELTGGYGYTF,TGTGCCAGCGAACTTACGGGAGGCTATGGCTACACCTTC
many,TRBV27,NA,TRBJ2-7,16,CASSQDPGHTLYEQYF,TGTGCCAGCAGTCAAGATCCGGGACACACACTTTACGAGCAGTACTTC